A selection of T cell receptor beta chains follows, all from one sample in a study of cytomegalovirus exposure and HLA in healthy donors. Assay: immunoSEQ multiplex PCR; the TCRdb copy retains only in-frame clones and omits some. Of hundreds of thousands of clones listed, 75% to 90% are singletons. The sample comprised PBMCs. These receptors were collected from a woman aged 18-35 years in good health and CMV-seronegative. The CDR3 runs from the conserved cysteine through the conserved F or W. Each record gives: CDR3 protein, CDR3 DNA, D gene, J gene, clone size, V gene. A D gene is named only where the DNA matches it firmly. Part of the rows lack a size; the others show once, few, many or a class for expanded clones.

CDR3aa: CASRGLAGDRGGDTQYF; CDR3nt: TGCGCCAGCAGGGGACTAGCGGGAGACAGAGGGGGAGATACGCAGTATTTT; d_gene: TRBD2; j_gene: TRBJ2-3; abundance: NA; v_gene: TRBV5-1
CDR3aa: CASSVPGVQMSQHF; CDR3nt: TGTGCCAGCAGTGTCCCAGGGGTCCAGATGTCCCAGCATTTT; d_gene: NA; j_gene: TRBJ1-5; abundance: once; v_gene: TRBV6-1
CDR3aa: CASSPPRTDTQYF; CDR3nt: TGTGCCAGCAGCCCCCCTCGCACAGATACGCAGTATTTT; d_gene: NA; j_gene: TRBJ2-3; abundance: NA; v_gene: TRBV13
CDR3aa: CASAAMDEQFF; CDR3nt: TGTGCCAGTGCCGCGATGGATGAGCAGTTCTTC; d_gene: NA; j_gene: TRBJ2-1; abundance: NA; v_gene: TRBV18
CDR3aa: CASARQGRTEAFF; CDR3nt: TGTGCCAGTGCTAGACAGGGGAGGACTGAAGCTTTCTTT; d_gene: TRBD1; j_gene: TRBJ1-1; abundance: NA; v_gene: TRBV6-6
CDR3aa: CASNKGTSGKVDTQYF; CDR3nt: TGTGCCAGCAATAAAGGGACTAGCGGGAAGGTAGATACGCAGTATTTT; d_gene: TRBD2; j_gene: TRBJ2-3; abundance: NA; v_gene: TRBV2
CDR3aa: CASSLEGNSAEAFF; CDR3nt: TGTGCCAGCAGCCTCGAGGGTAATAGCGCTGAAGCTTTCTTT; d_gene: NA; j_gene: TRBJ1-1; abundance: NA; v_gene: TRBV5-6
CDR3aa: CASTPGQGAREQYF; CDR3nt: TGTGCCAGTACCCCGGGACAGGGGGCCCGGGAGCAGTACTTC; d_gene: TRBD1; j_gene: TRBJ2-7; abundance: NA; v_gene: TRBV19
CDR3aa: CASSPTASYEQYF; CDR3nt: TGTGCCAGCAGCCCCACAGCTTCCTACGAGCAGTACTTC; d_gene: NA; j_gene: TRBJ2-7; abundance: NA; v_gene: TRBV4-2
CDR3aa: CASFKMAGQGAGELFF; CDR3nt: TGTGCCAGCTTCAAAATGGCGGGACAGGGTGCCGGGGAGCTGTTTTTT; d_gene: TRBD1; j_gene: TRBJ2-2; abundance: NA; v_gene: TRBV2
CDR3aa: CASSRTENTEAFF; CDR3nt: TGCGCCAGCAGCAGGACAGAGAACACTGAAGCTTTCTTT; d_gene: NA; j_gene: TRBJ1-1; abundance: NA; v_gene: TRBV5-1
CDR3aa: CASSSGKQFF; CDR3nt: TGTGCCAGCAGCTCGGGAAAGCAGTTCTTC; d_gene: NA; j_gene: TRBJ2-1; abundance: NA; v_gene: TRBV5-8
CDR3aa: CASSGQGSDTQYF; CDR3nt: TGCGCCAGCAGTGGACAGGGTTCAGATACGCAGTATTTT; d_gene: TRBD1; j_gene: TRBJ2-3; abundance: NA; v_gene: TRBV10-1
CDR3aa: CSVDGGGPSYEQYF; CDR3nt: TGCAGCGTTGATGGGGGAGGGCCGTCCTACGAGCAGTACTTC; d_gene: TRBD2; j_gene: TRBJ2-7; abundance: NA; v_gene: TRBV29-1
CDR3aa: CASSLQDTGELFF; CDR3nt: TGTGCCAGCAGTTTACAGGATACCGGGGAGCTGTTTTTT; d_gene: NA; j_gene: TRBJ2-2; abundance: NA; v_gene: TRBV28
CDR3aa: CASSSHRPSGDTGELFF; CDR3nt: TGTGCCAGCAGCTCCCATCGGCCCAGCGGGGACACCGGGGAGCTGTTTTTT; d_gene: TRBD2; j_gene: TRBJ2-2; abundance: many; v_gene: TRBV7-3
CDR3aa: CATSRDRTGAGNTIYF; CDR3nt: TGTGCCACCAGCAGAGACAGGACAGGGGCAGGAAACACCATATATTTT; d_gene: TRBD1; j_gene: TRBJ1-3; abundance: NA; v_gene: TRBV15
CDR3aa: CASSDRVSYGYTF; CDR3nt: TGTGCCAGCAGTGACAGGGTTAGCTATGGCTACACCTTC; d_gene: TRBD1; j_gene: TRBJ1-2; abundance: few; v_gene: TRBV6-5
CDR3aa: CASSRQGANSGANVLTF; CDR3nt: TGTGCCAGCAGTAGACAGGGGGCCAACTCTGGGGCCAACGTCCTGACTTTC; d_gene: TRBD1; j_gene: TRBJ2-6; abundance: NA; v_gene: TRBV2
CDR3aa: CASSLVSGISTDTQYF; CDR3nt: TGTGCCAGCAGCTTAGTGAGCGGGATTAGCACAGATACGCAGTATTTT; d_gene: TRBD2; j_gene: TRBJ2-3; abundance: NA; v_gene: TRBV7-8
CDR3aa: CASRADRGRSYEQYF; CDR3nt: TGTGCCAGCAGAGCAGACAGGGGTCGGTCCTACGAGCAGTACTTC; d_gene: TRBD1; j_gene: TRBJ2-7; abundance: NA; v_gene: TRBV6-6
CDR3aa: CASSFPSGSAKNIQYF; CDR3nt: TGTGCCAGCAGTTTCCCTAGCGGGAGTGCCAAAAACATTCAGTACTTC; d_gene: TRBD2; j_gene: TRBJ2-4; abundance: NA; v_gene: TRBV28
CDR3aa: CASSPAGGDSTYEQYF; CDR3nt: TGTGCCAGCAGCCCGGCCGGGGGGGACAGTACCTACGAGCAGTACTTC; d_gene: NA; j_gene: TRBJ2-7; abundance: NA; v_gene: TRBV7-9
CDR3aa: CASSWGTQNTEAFF; CDR3nt: TGCGCCAGCAGCTGGGGGACACAGAACACTGAAGCTTTCTTT; d_gene: NA; j_gene: TRBJ1-1; abundance: NA; v_gene: TRBV5-1
CDR3aa: CASSLVAGESYEQYF; CDR3nt: TGTGCCAGCAGCTTAGTAGCGGGAGAGAGCTACGAGCAGTACTTC; d_gene: TRBD2; j_gene: TRBJ2-7; abundance: NA; v_gene: TRBV7-3
CDR3aa: CASSLEPASAPYEQYF; CDR3nt: TGTGCCAGCAGCTTAGAACCCGCTAGCGCCCCCTACGAGCAGTACTTC; d_gene: NA; j_gene: TRBJ2-7; abundance: NA; v_gene: TRBV11-2
CDR3aa: CASSHEGGSSYNEQFF; CDR3nt: TGTGCCAGCAGCCATGAGGGGGGGAGCTCCTACAATGAGCAGTTCTTC; d_gene: NA; j_gene: TRBJ2-1; abundance: NA; v_gene: TRBV4-2
CDR3aa: CASSRRGGATGNTIYF; CDR3nt: TGTGCCAGCTCCCGAAGAGGGGGGGCAACTGGAAACACCATATATTTT; d_gene: NA; j_gene: TRBJ1-3; abundance: NA; v_gene: TRBV18
CDR3aa: CASSQMAGTGATGELFF; CDR3nt: TGTGCCAGCAGTCAAATGGCCGGGACAGGGGCCACCGGGGAGCTGTTTTTT; d_gene: TRBD1; j_gene: TRBJ2-2; abundance: NA; v_gene: TRBV5-4
CDR3aa: CASSQESPLSGADTQYF; CDR3nt: TGTGCCAGCAGCCAAGAGTCCCCACTTAGCGGGGCAGATACGCAGTATTTT; d_gene: TRBD2; j_gene: TRBJ2-3; abundance: NA; v_gene: TRBV14
CDR3aa: CASSIQGREQYF; CDR3nt: TGTGCCAGCAGCATACAGGGGCGCGAGCAGTACTTC; d_gene: TRBD1; j_gene: TRBJ2-7; abundance: NA; v_gene: TRBV28
CDR3aa: CASSYGAPRNTEAFF; CDR3nt: TGTGCCAGCAGTTATGGGGCCCCAAGGAACACTGAAGCTTTCTTT; d_gene: NA; j_gene: TRBJ1-1; abundance: NA; v_gene: TRBV6-5
CDR3aa: CASSQDPGGQGFQPQHF; CDR3nt: TGTGCCAGCAGCCAAGACCCTGGGGGACAGGGTTTTCAGCCCCAGCATTTT; d_gene: TRBD1; j_gene: TRBJ1-5; abundance: NA; v_gene: TRBV4-2